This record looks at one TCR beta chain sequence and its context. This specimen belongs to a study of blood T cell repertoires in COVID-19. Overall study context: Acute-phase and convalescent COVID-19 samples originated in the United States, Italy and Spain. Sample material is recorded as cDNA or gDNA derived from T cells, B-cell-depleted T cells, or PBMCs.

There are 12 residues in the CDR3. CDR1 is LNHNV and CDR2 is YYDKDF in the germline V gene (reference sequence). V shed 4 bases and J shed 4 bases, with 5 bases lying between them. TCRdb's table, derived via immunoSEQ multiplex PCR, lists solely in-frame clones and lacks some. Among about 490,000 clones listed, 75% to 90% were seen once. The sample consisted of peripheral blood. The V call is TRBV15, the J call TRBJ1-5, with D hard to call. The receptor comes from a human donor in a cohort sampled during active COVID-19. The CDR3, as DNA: TGTGCCACCAGCAAATCGAATCAGCCCCAGCATTTT. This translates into CATSKSNQPQHF.